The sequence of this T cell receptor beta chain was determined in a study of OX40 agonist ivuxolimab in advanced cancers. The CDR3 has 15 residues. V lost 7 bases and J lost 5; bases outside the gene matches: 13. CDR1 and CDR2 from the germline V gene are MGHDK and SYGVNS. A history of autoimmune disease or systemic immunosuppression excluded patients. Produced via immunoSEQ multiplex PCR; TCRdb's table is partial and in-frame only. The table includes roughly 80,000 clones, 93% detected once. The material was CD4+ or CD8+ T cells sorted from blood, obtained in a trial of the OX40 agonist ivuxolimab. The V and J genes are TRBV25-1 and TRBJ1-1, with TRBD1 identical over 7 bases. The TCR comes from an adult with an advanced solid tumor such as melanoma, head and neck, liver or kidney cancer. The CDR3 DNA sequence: TGTGCCAGCACGGACCACAGGGGCGAGAATACTGAAGCTTTCTTT. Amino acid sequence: CASTDHRGENTEAFF.